This T cell receptor beta chain was sequenced for a study of blood T cell repertoires in COVID-19. Overall study context: Sites across the United States, Italy and Spain contributed samples from acute and convalescent COVID-19. T cells, B-cell-depleted T cells, or PBMCs provided the cDNA or gDNA that served as material.

Authors' analysis steps: How many nucleated cells were present was estimated from reference gene primer amplification. Sequencing was performed with immunoSEQ multiplex PCR; in TCRdb, only in-frame clones are kept and a portion is missing. That table gives V, J and clone size, and the DNA gave D and trimming. This table holds 250,000 or so clones, around nine tenths found once. There are 13 residues in the CDR3. The V end was cut by 2 bases, the J end by 1 base, with 5 bases between. Looked up from germline, CDR1 is SGHTA and CDR2 is FQGNSA. The chain couples TRBV7-2 to TRBJ1-1, with D unclear. What was sequenced was peripheral blood. The origin of this receptor is a woman aged 60-70 years with acute or convalescent COVID-19. CDR3 region: CASSLTTNTEAFF. CDR3 nucleotide sequence: TGTGCCAGCAGCTTAACAACGAACACTGAAGCTTTCTTT.